The entry that follows covers one TCR beta chain sequence. The target antigen is unknown. The data are from a study of shared clonotypes between healthy human individuals. Germline lookup yields CDR1 SQVTM and CDR2 ANQGSEA. V lost 4 bases, J lost 0 bases, and 11 bases lay in between. The CDR3 spans 14 residues. Genomic DNA of every subset was divided equally among multiple immunoSEQ plates. TCRdb keeps only in-frame clones here, not all; method: immunoSEQ multiplex PCR. The sample lists about 800,000 clones, 90% to 98% occurring once. General observations from the study: Four donors held approximately 4.6% of naive CD4 clonotypes in common. Sampling used blood alone; tissue repertoires probably differ.

Naive-designated CD8 cells lacked CD45RO, were positively enriched for CCR7, and omitted terminally differentiated effector memory CD45RA+ cells. There were only Caucasian adults among the donors, and all lived in Nashville, Tennessee. The sample consisted of naive CD8+ T cells sorted from blood. The chain combines TRBV29-1 with TRBJ2-3; the D gene could be TRBD1 or TRBD2 (5 bases each). The TCR was taken from a man between 25 and 39 years old in good health. CDR3: CSVVGAPSTDTQYF. In DNA form, the CDR3 reads TGCAGCGTTGTCGGGGCTCCTAGCACAGATACGCAGTATTTT.